By share of the sample, the clone carrying this TCR beta chain is medium-sized. TCRdb used MiXCR to reprocess the 5' RACE reads, holding one entry per CDR3 protein. The repertoire holds over 5,000 distinct CDR3 sequences, 2.5% to 3% seen once, with 20% to 25% in the top ten. The sample's time point: sample taken at primary tumor resection. The germline V and J ends were trimmed by 6 bases and 2 bases, with 8 bases remaining between them. Per the germline V gene, CDR1 is MNHEY and CDR2 is SVGAGI. This CDR3 region has 13 residues. The data stem from a study of spatial heterogeneity in lung cancer. This TCR came from a male donor with early-stage non-small cell lung cancer. Sequenced material: normal lung tissue next to the tumor, taken at surgery. The chain couples TRBV6-5 to TRBJ1-3; no clear D. The DNA for the CDR3 is TGTGCCAGCAGAATGACAACTGGAAACACCATATATTTT. It codes for CASRMTTGNTIYF.